A selection of T cell receptor beta chains follows, all from one sample in a study of blood T cell repertoires in COVID-19. Method: immunoSEQ multiplex PCR; TCRdb's copy keeps in-frame clones and lacks some. There are approximately 85,000 clones in the sample; 90% occur only once, and 3.5% to 5% lies in the top ten. Sequenced input: peripheral blood. These receptors originate from a woman older than 75 with active or convalescent COVID-19. CDR3s include the opening cysteine and the closing phenylalanine or tryptophan. The D gene is left open where the match is weak. Clone size is not always given. Where it is, it says once, few, many or a class for expanded clones.

D gene | clone size | J gene | V gene | CDR3 protein | CDR3 DNA
NA | NA | TRBJ2-5 | TRBV24-1 | CATSEQSSPQTQYF | TGTGCCACCAGTGAACAATCCTCGCCTCAGACCCAGTACTTC
TRBD2 | NA | TRBJ2-5 | TRBV11-2 | CATRAVASGRGGYQETQYF | TGTGCCACCAGGGCCGTAGCTAGCGGGAGAGGGGGGTACCAAGAGACCCAGTACTTC
NA | NA | TRBJ1-2 | TRBV6-2/TRBV6-3 | CASSPHSLGYTF | TGTGCCAGCAGTCCCCACTCGTTGGGCTACACCTTC
TRBD1 | NA | TRBJ1-4 | TRBV9 | CASSDRDSNEKLFF | TGTGCCAGCAGCGACCGGGACAGTAATGAAAAACTGTTTTTT
NA | NA | TRBJ2-4 | TRBV10-3 | CAISQGQAKNIQYF | TGTGCCATCAGTCAGGGCCAGGCCAAAAACATTCAGTACTTC
TRBD1 | many | TRBJ1-5 | TRBV19 | CASSETGTSLFKQPQHF | TGTGCCAGTAGTGAGACAGGGACTTCCTTATTCAAACAGCCCCAGCATTTT
TRBD1 | NA | TRBJ1-4 | TRBV5-5 | CASSLGGQGWEKLFF | TGTGCCAGCAGCTTGGGGGGACAGGGTTGGGAAAAACTGTTTTTT
NA | NA | TRBJ1-5 | TRBV19 | CASSMDGDQPQHF | TGTGCCAGTAGTATGGACGGGGATCAGCCCCAGCATTTT
NA | NA | TRBJ2-1 | TRBV15 | CATSKGKGGYNEQFF | TGTGCCACCAGCAAAGGGAAGGGGGGGTACAATGAGCAGTTCTTC
NA | NA | TRBJ2-7 | TRBV5-1 | CASSREAGGGEQYF | TGCGCCAGCAGCAGGGAGGCCGGGGGAGGCGAGCAGTACTTC
NA | NA | TRBJ2-2 | TRBV6-2/TRBV6-3 | CASSLRLAGLTGELFF | TGTGCCAGCAGTCTCCGGTTGGCGGGACTCACCGGGGAGCTGTTTTTT
NA | NA | TRBJ1-2 | TRBV29-1 | CSVDAGGYTF | TGCAGCGTTGATGCAGGAGGCTACACCTTC
NA | NA | TRBJ1-2 | TRBV11-1 | CASSLSTGSYGYTF | TGTGCCAGCAGCTTATCTACAGGGAGTTATGGCTACACCTTC
TRBD2 | NA | TRBJ2-5 | TRBV27 | CASSLAGAGETQYF | TGTGCCAGCAGTTTAGCGGGAGCCGGGGAGACCCAGTACTTC
NA | NA | TRBJ1-1 | TRBV19 | CASSIGTGGDTEAFF | TGTGCCAGTAGTATAGGTACGGGGGGTGACACTGAAGCTTTCTTT
NA | NA | TRBJ1-6 | TRBV11-2 | CASSLSTSLHF | TGTGCCAGCAGCTTGAGCACTTCCCTCCACTTT
NA | few | TRBJ1-3 | TRBV19 | CASSWQGDSGNTIYF | TGTGCCAGTAGTTGGCAGGGCGACTCTGGAAACACCATATATTTT
NA | NA | TRBJ1-5 | TRBV2 | CASSEGGAGKYSNQPQHF | TGTGCCAGCAGTGAGGGCGGGGCAGGGAAATATAGCAATCAGCCCCAGCATTTT
TRBD1 | NA | TRBJ1-1 | TRBV20-1 | CSASERGLRAFF | TGCAGTGCTAGTGAAAGGGGGCTTAGGGCTTTCTTT
NA | NA | TRBJ1-4 | TRBV5-5 | CASSSPGVDEKLFF | TGTGCCAGCAGCTCCCCAGGGGTGGATGAAAAACTGTTTTTT
TRBD2 | NA | TRBJ2-1 | TRBV11-2 | CASSLVAGGPGEQFF | TGTGCCAGCAGCTTAGTAGCGGGAGGCCCAGGTGAGCAGTTCTTC
TRBD2 | NA | TRBJ2-1 | TRBV6-2/TRBV6-3 | CASSSIAGGTRDEQFF | TGTGCCAGCAGTTCAATAGCGGGAGGGACCAGGGATGAGCAGTTCTTC
TRBD1 | NA | TRBJ2-7 | TRBV5-1 | CATKKGQLTYEQYF | TGCGCCACCAAAAAGGGACAGTTGACCTACGAGCAGTACTTC
NA | NA | TRBJ1-2 | TRBV2 | CASSAGTFYGYTF | TGTGCCAGCAGCGCCGGGACTTTCTATGGCTACACCTTC
NA | NA | TRBJ1-6 | TRBV7-9 | CASSLSGNNSPLHF | TGTGCCAGCAGCCTATCAGGGAATAATTCACCCCTCCACTTT
NA | NA | TRBJ2-5 | TRBV7-9 | CASSRTLDGAATQETQYF | TGTGCCAGCAGCCGGACCCTGGATGGGGCAGCCACGCAAGAGACCCAGTACTTC
NA | NA | TRBJ2-2 | TRBV5-1 | CASSFARAYTGELFF | TGCGCCAGCAGTTTTGCCAGGGCTTATACCGGGGAGCTGTTTTTT
NA | once | TRBJ1-3 | TRBV6-6 | CASRAPQGRGNTIYF | TGTGCCAGCAGAGCTCCCCAGGGGCGAGGAAACACCATATATTTT
TRBD2 | NA | TRBJ2-3 | TRBV9 | CASSPTGTSGSLGTDTQYF | TGTGCCAGCAGCCCCACCGGGACTAGCGGGAGCTTGGGAACAGATACGCAGTATTTT
TRBD2 | NA | TRBJ2-5 | TRBV10-1 | CASSASGGQETQYF | TGCGCCAGCAGTGCCAGCGGGGGCCAAGAGACCCAGTACTTC
NA | NA | TRBJ2-1 | TRBV7-9 | CASSLVGGRSYNEQFF | TGTGCCAGCAGCTTAGTAGGAGGGAGATCCTACAATGAGCAGTTCTTC
TRBD1 | NA | TRBJ1-3 | TRBV10-3 | CAISESRGRIPITIYF | TGTGCCATCAGTGAGTCCAGGGGGCGCATTCCCATAACCATATATTTT
TRBD1 | NA | TRBJ1-2 | TRBV18 | CASSLPGTGSEQNYGYTF | TGTGCCAGCTCCTTGCCCGGGACAGGGAGTGAACAAAACTATGGCTACACCTTC
NA | NA | TRBJ2-3 | TRBV29-1 | CSVEGLVGRGADTQYF | TGCAGCGTTGAGGGTCTCGTCGGGAGAGGGGCAGATACGCAGTATTTT
TRBD2 | NA | TRBJ2-2 | TRBV5-4 | CATSGSGRAGGELFF | TGTGCCACCTCAGGGAGCGGGAGAGCTGGCGGGGAGCTGTTTTTT
TRBD2 | NA | TRBJ2-5 | TRBV7-3 | CASRLFVLAIQETQYF | TGTGCCAGCAGACTCTTCGTACTAGCGATACAAGAGACCCAGTACTTC
NA | NA | TRBJ2-1 | TRBV28 | CASSLLQGGNEQFF | TGTGCCAGCAGTTTATTACAGGGTGGCAATGAGCAGTTCTTC
TRBD1 | NA | TRBJ2-2 | TRBV28 | CASSPGQGSPGELFF | TGTGCCAGCAGTCCGGGACAGGGATCGCCCGGGGAGCTGTTTTTT
NA | NA | TRBJ2-4 | TRBV11-2 | CASSLQGLDIQYF | TGTGCCAGCAGCTTACAGGGATTGGACATTCAGTACTTC
TRBD1 | NA | TRBJ1-1 | TRBV27 | CASSPRQGWAEAFF | TGTGCCAGCAGTCCCCGACAGGGTTGGGCTGAAGCTTTCTTT
NA | once | TRBJ1-2 | TRBV4-3 | CASSPTPRSGYGYTF | TGCGCCAGCAGCCCAACCCCCCGGAGCGGCTATGGCTACACCTTC
TRBD1 | NA | TRBJ2-5 | TRBV27 | CASTSYRGDGTQYF | TGTGCCAGCACCTCCTACAGGGGCGATGGGACCCAGTACTTC